These T cell receptor beta chains were read from a single sample in a study of cytomegalovirus exposure and HLA in healthy donors. Sequencing used immunoSEQ multiplex PCR; TCRdb keeps in-frame clones, though not all of them. The data hold more than 90,000 clones, with 70% to 90% observed a single time. Sequenced: PBMCs. The receptors shown here come from a man between 18 and 35 years old in good health and CMV-seropositive. Both conserved end residues are part of each CDR3. D genes are given only for firm matches. Only part of the rows carry a size: once, few, many, or a class if the clone is expanded.

V	D	size	J	CDR3	DNA
TRBV30	.	.	TRBJ2-7	CATDSDSYEQYF	TGTGCCACTGACAGCGACAGCTACGAGCAGTACTTC
TRBV19	.	.	TRBJ2-7	CASSMDSRYEQYF	TGTGCCAGTAGTATGGATAGCAGATACGAGCAGTACTTC
TRBV7-9	.	.	TRBJ2-5	CASSSGETQYF	TGTGCCAGCAGCTCCGGGGAGACCCAGTACTTC
TRBV7-6	.	.	TRBJ1-3	CASSLDPEVYSGNTIYF	TGTGCCAGCAGCTTAGACCCAGAAGTATACTCTGGAAACACCATATATTTT
TRBV7-9	TRBD1	.	TRBJ1-5	CASSPPGTGGTGNQPQHF	TGTGCCAGCAGCCCCCCCGGGACAGGGGGTACCGGCAATCAGCCCCAGCATTTT
TRBV6-4	.	.	TRBJ2-2	CASSAFPSNTGELFF	TGTGCCAGCAGTGCGTTCCCTTCGAACACCGGGGAGCTGTTTTTT
TRBV25-1	TRBD2	few	TRBJ2-5	CASSPRQGAGGKETQYF	TGTGCCAGCAGCCCTCGCCAAGGGGCGGGGGGGAAAGAGACCCAGTACTTC
TRBV28	.	.	TRBJ1-2	CASSSSGEAYGYTF	TGTGCCAGCAGTTCCTCGGGAGAGGCCTATGGCTACACCTTC
TRBV7-8	.	few	TRBJ1-2	CASSAHGTLYGYTF	TGTGCCAGCAGCGCCCACGGGACTCTCTATGGCTACACCTTC
TRBV30	.	few	TRBJ1-4	CAWSVHSGSTNEKLFF	TGTGCCTGGAGTGTACATTCAGGGTCAACTAATGAAAAACTGTTTTTT
TRBV7-2	TRBD1	.	TRBJ2-7	CASSLGRGRIFEQYF	TGTGCCAGCAGCTTAGGCAGGGGGCGCATCTTCGAGCAGTACTTC
TRBV18	.	.	TRBJ1-2	CASSPNEARNYGYTF	TGTGCCAGCTCACCTAATGAGGCTAGAAACTATGGCTACACCTTC
TRBV15	TRBD1	once	TRBJ1-2	CATTKSGQGFSYGYTF	TGTGCCACCACCAAATCGGGACAGGGGTTCTCCTATGGCTACACCTTC
TRBV25-1	.	.	TRBJ2-5	CASSAKNSLRTQYF	TGTGCCAGCAGTGCGAAAAACAGCCTAAGAACCCAGTACTTC
TRBV6-1	TRBD1	.	TRBJ2-7	CASQPYEGQLTEQYF	TGTGCCAGCCAACCCTATGAGGGACAGTTGACGGAGCAGTACTTC
TRBV27	.	.	TRBJ1-1	CASSSRGTEAFF	TGTGCCAGCAGTTCCAGGGGAACTGAAGCTTTCTTT
TRBV10-2	.	.	TRBJ1-2	CASSAVRSATGNYGYTF	TGCGCCAGCAGCGCAGTTAGGAGCGCAACTGGAAACTATGGCTACACCTTC
TRBV9	.	.	TRBJ1-1	CASSVEVRDTEAFF	TGTGCCAGCAGCGTTGAAGTCAGGGACACTGAAGCTTTCTTT
TRBV27	.	.	TRBJ2-7	CASSFSAAYEQYF	TGTGCCAGCAGTTTCTCCGCAGCGTACGAGCAGTACTTC
TRBV5-1	TRBD1	few	TRBJ1-5	CASSLDGQGNQPQHF	TGCGCCAGCAGCTTGGATGGACAGGGGAATCAGCCCCAGCATTTT
TRBV27	.	.	TRBJ1-1	CASSLQGRLLYTEAFF	TGTGCCAGCAGTTTACAGGGGCGGTTGTTGTACACTGAAGCTTTCTTT
TRBV2	.	.	TRBJ1-6	CASRYYNSPLHF	TGTGCCAGCAGGTATTATAATTCACCCCTCCACTTT
TRBV4-3	.	.	TRBJ1-2	CASSQEAFSGGGYTF	TGCGCCAGCAGCCAAGAAGCGTTCTCGGGCGGGGGCTACACCTTC
TRBV6-5	TRBD1	once	TRBJ2-2	CASRATGYGELFF	TGTGCCAGCAGGGCGACAGGGTACGGGGAGCTGTTTTTT
TRBV18	.	.	TRBJ2-7	CASSGDLGAQYF	TGTGCCAGCTCAGGGGACTTGGGCGCGCAGTACTTC
TRBV27	TRBD1	.	TRBJ1-2	CASSLRGTAYGYTF	TGTGCCAGCAGTTTACGAGGGACAGCATATGGCTACACCTTC
TRBV6-5	.	once	TRBJ1-1	CASSYSSGYTEAFF	TGTGCCAGCAGTTACTCGAGCGGGTATACTGAAGCTTTCTTT
TRBV9	.	.	TRBJ2-1	CASSEPRSGSYNEQFF	TGTGCCAGCAGCGAACCGAGGTCCGGCTCCTACAATGAGCAGTTCTTC
TRBV5-4	.	.	TRBJ1-2	CASSLGALSNYGYTF	TGTGCCAGCAGCTTGGGGGCCCTCAGTAACTATGGCTACACCTTC
TRBV13	.	.	TRBJ1-1	CASSLGEAEAFF	TGTGCCAGCAGCTTAGGTGAGGCTGAAGCTTTCTTT
TRBV7-2	TRBD2	.	TRBJ2-7	CASSLLPGRGSYEQYF	TGTGCCAGCAGCCTCCTGCCCGGGAGGGGTAGCTACGAGCAGTACTTC
TRBV18	TRBD1	.	TRBJ1-2	CASSPGTDSNYGYTF	TGTGCCAGCTCACCCGGGACAGATTCTAACTATGGCTACACCTTC
TRBV2	.	.	TRBJ1-2	CASSAYRETNYGYTF	TGTGCCAGCAGCGCATACAGGGAAACTAACTATGGCTACACCTTC
TRBV5-6	TRBD1	few	TRBJ2-3	CASSQAGTGYIDTQYF	TGTGCCAGCAGCCAAGCCGGGACAGGGTATATAGATACGCAGTATTTT
TRBV19	.	.	TRBJ1-5	CASSLQGIMSNQPQHF	TGTGCCAGTAGTCTTCAGGGGATAATGAGCAATCAGCCCCAGCATTTT
TRBV5-1	.	.	TRBJ2-3	CASSLVRGGVTQYF	TGCGCCAGCAGCTTGGTCAGAGGGGGAGTTACGCAGTATTTT
TRBV9	.	.	TRBJ1-2	CASSVDREGYGYTF	TGTGCCAGCAGCGTAGACAGGGAAGGCTATGGCTACACCTTC
TRBV28	.	.	TRBJ1-1	CASKGLTANTEAFF	TGTGCCAGTAAGGGGTTGACAGCGAACACTGAAGCTTTCTTT
TRBV18	TRBD1	.	TRBJ1-5	CASSPQVQGASNQPQHF	TGTGCCAGCTCACCTCAAGTCCAGGGGGCTAGCAATCAGCCCCAGCATTTT
TRBV19	TRBD1	.	TRBJ2-7	CASSIPWDRVYEQYF	TGTGCCAGTAGTATACCCTGGGACAGGGTCTACGAGCAGTACTTC
TRBV10-3	.	medium-sized	TRBJ2-7	CAISESVQGEQYF	TGTGCCATCAGTGAGTCGGTGCAGGGCGAGCAGTACTTC
TRBV7-5	.	.	TRBJ2-5	CARSLDRGFDQETQYF	TGTGCCAGAAGCTTGGACAGGGGGTTCGACCAAGAGACCCAGTACTTC
TRBV6-4	TRBD2	once	TRBJ2-1	CASRRLAGTNEQFF	TGTGCCAGCAGAAGACTAGCGGGTACCAATGAGCAGTTCTTC
TRBV5-1	.	.	TRBJ2-7	CASSPGPAPNTYEQYF	TGCGCCAGCAGCCCTGGGCCCGCCCCTAACACATACGAGCAGTACTTC
TRBV27	.	once	TRBJ1-2	CASSLSSGGTYGYTF	TGTGCCAGCAGTTTATCGTCGGGGGGGACCTATGGCTACACCTTC
TRBV5-1	TRBD2	.	TRBJ2-5	CASSLGLAGGQTQYF	TGCGCCAGCAGCTTGGGGCTAGCGGGGGGACAAACCCAGTACTTC
TRBV28	TRBD2	.	TRBJ2-5	CASSLKGAGVWTQYF	TGTGCCAGCAGCCTCAAGGGAGCGGGGGTGTGGACCCAGTACTTC
TRBV7-9	TRBD2	.	TRBJ2-1	CASLAGGYNEQFF	TGTGCCAGCCTAGCGGGGGGTTACAATGAGCAGTTCTTC
TRBV4-1	.	.	TRBJ1-3	CASSQDNSVWGNTIYF	TGCGCCAGCAGCCAAGATAATTCGGTTTGGGGAAACACCATATATTTT
TRBV18	TRBD1	.	TRBJ1-1	CASSPTPGQPMNTEAFF	TGTGCCAGCTCACCAACACCGGGACAGCCGATGAACACTGAAGCTTTCTTT
TRBV7-9	.	.	TRBJ1-2	CASSFDSYGYTF	TGTGCCAGCAGCTTCGACAGCTATGGCTACACCTTC
TRBV28	.	.	TRBJ1-6	CASSPTTVVRYSPLHF	TGTGCCAGCAGTCCGACGACCGTGGTGAGGTATTCACCCCTCCACTTT
TRBV13	TRBD2	.	TRBJ2-1	CASSPLTQRGYEQFF	TGTGCCAGCAGCCCCCTCACTCAGCGGGGGTATGAGCAGTTCTTC
TRBV15	TRBD1	.	TRBJ1-2	CATSGGTGWTYGYTF	TGTGCCACCAGCGGAGGGACAGGGTGGACCTATGGCTACACCTTC
TRBV5-5	.	.	TRBJ2-3	CASSLGTVYTDTQYF	TGTGCCAGCAGCTTGGGGACAGTCTACACAGATACGCAGTATTTT
TRBV7-9	.	.	TRBJ2-2	CASSLDWQGRKKSGELFF	TGTGCCAGCAGCTTAGATTGGCAGGGGCGCAAAAAGTCCGGGGAGCTGTTTTTT
TRBV2	.	.	TRBJ1-1	CASAVKGAGARF	TGTGCCAGCGCTGTTAAGGGTGCGGGGGCTAGATTT
TRBV11-2	TRBD2	.	TRBJ2-7	CASGGGGYYYEQYF	TGTGCCAGCGGCGGCGGGGGATATTACTACGAGCAGTACTTC
TRBV27	.	.	TRBJ2-1	CASTQGGALNEQFF	TGTGCCAGTACCCAAGGGGGGGCTCTTAATGAGCAGTTCTTC
TRBV6-5	.	once	TRBJ1-6	CASLASRMGSPLHF	TGTGCCAGCCTGGCCTCGCGGATGGGTTCACCCCTCCACTTT